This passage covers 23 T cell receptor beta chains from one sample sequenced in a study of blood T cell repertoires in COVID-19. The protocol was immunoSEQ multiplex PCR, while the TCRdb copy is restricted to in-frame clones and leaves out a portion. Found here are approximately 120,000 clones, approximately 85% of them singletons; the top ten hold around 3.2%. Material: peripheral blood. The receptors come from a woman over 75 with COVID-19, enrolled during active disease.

CDR3 in amino acids: CATSDLWTGNEQFF. The CDR3 bases are TGTGCCACCAGTGATTTGTGGACAGGGAATGAGCAGTTCTTC. V is TRBV24-1 and J is TRBJ2-1; TRBD1 matches 8 bases. The V segment lost 0 bases and the J segment 7 bases; nucleotides outside the gene matches: 1. Germline CDR1 is KGHDR and CDR2 is SFDVKD. The CDR3 spans 14 residues.

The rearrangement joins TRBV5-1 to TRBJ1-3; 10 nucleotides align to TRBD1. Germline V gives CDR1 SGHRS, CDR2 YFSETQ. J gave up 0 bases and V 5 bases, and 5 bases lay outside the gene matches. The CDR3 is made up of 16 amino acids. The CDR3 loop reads CASSPGTGASGNTIYF. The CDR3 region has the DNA TGCGCCAGCAGTCCCGGGACAGGGGCCTCTGGAAACACCATATATTTT.

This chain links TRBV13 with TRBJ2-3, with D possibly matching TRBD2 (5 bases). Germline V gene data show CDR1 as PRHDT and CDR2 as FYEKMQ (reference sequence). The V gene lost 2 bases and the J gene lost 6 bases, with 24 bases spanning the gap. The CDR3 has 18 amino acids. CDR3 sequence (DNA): TGTGCCAGCAGCTTATCCACTAGTTTTTCTAGTTTTGCGGATACGCAGTATTTT. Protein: CASSLSTSFSSFADTQYF.

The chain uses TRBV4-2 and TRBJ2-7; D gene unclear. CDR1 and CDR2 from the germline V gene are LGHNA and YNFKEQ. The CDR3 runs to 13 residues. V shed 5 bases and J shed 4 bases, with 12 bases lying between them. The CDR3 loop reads CASSSVAEYEQYF. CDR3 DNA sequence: TGTGCCAGCAGCTCCGTGGCGGAGTACGAGCAGTACTTC.

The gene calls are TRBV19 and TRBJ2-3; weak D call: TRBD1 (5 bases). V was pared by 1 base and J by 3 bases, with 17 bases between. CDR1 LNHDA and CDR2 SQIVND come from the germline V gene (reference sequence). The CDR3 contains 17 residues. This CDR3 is CASSIVPQGEMTDTQYF. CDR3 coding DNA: TGTGCCAGTAGTATAGTTCCCCAGGGCGAGATGACAGATACGCAGTATTTT.

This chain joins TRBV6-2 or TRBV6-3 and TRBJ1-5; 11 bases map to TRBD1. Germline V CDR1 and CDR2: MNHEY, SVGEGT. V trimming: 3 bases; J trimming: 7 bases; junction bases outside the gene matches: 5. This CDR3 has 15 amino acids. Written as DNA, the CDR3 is TGTGCCAGCAGTTATGGACAGGGGGCCGGGCAGCCCCAGCATTTT. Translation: CASSYGQGAGQPQHF.

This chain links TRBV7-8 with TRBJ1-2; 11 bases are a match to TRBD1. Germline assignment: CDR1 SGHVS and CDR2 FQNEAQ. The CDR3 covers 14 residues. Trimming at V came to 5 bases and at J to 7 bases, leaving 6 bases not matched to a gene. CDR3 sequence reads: CASSKRTGGIGYTF. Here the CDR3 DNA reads TGTGCCAGCAGCAAAAGGACAGGGGGCATTGGCTACACCTTC.

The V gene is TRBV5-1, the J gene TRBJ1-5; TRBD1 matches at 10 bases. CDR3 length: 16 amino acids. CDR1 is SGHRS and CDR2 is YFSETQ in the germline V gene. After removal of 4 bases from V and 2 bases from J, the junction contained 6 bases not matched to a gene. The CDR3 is CASSKRQGAGNQPQHF. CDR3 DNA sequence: TGCGCCAGCAGCAAGCGACAGGGGGCCGGCAATCAGCCCCAGCATTTT.

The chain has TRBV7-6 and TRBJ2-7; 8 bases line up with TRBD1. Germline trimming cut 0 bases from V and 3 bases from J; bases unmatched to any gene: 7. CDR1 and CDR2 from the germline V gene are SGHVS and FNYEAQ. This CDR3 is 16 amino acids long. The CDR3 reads CASSLAGTGNGYEQYF. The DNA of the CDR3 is TGTGCCAGCAGCTTAGCGGGGACAGGCAACGGCTACGAGCAGTACTTC.

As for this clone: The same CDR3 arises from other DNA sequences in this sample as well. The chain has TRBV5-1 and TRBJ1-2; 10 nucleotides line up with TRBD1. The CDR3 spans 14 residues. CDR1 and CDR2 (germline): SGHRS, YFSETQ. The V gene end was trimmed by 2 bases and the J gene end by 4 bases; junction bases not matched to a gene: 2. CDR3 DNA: TGCGCCAGCAGCTTAGGACAGGGGGGCTATGGCTACACCTTC. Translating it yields CASSLGQGGYGYTF. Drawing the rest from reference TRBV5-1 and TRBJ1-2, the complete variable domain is KAGVTQTPRYLIKTRGQQVTLSCSPISGHRSVSWYQQTPGQGLQFLFEYFSETQRNKGNFPGRFSGRQFSNSRSEMNVSTLELGDSALYLCASSLGQGGYGYTFGSGTRLTVV.

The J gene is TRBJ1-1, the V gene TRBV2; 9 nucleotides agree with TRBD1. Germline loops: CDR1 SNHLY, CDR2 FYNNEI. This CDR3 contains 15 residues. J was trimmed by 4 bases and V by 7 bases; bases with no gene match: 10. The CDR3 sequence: CASTLQGAGVTEAFF. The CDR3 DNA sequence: TGTGCCAGCACTCTACAGGGGGCGGGGGTCACTGAAGCTTTCTTT.

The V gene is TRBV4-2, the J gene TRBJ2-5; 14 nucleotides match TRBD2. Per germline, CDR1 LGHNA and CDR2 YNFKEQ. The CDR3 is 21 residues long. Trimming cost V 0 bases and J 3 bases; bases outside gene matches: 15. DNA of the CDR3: TGTGCCAGCAGCCAAGATTTTTTTCGTGGTCGGACTAGCGGGAGGAAAGAGACCCAGTACTTC. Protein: CASSQDFFRGRTSGRKETQYF.

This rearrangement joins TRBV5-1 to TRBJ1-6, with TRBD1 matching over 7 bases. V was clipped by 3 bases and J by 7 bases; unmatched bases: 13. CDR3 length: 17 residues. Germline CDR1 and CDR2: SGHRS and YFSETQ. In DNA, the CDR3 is TGCGCCAGCAGCTCCCAGCCCCAGGGACAGAAAAATTCACCCCTCCACTTT. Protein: CASSSQPQGQKNSPLHF.

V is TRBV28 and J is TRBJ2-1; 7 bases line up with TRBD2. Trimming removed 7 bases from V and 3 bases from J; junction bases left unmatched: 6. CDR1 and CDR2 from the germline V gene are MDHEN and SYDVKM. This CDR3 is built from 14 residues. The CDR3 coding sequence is TGTGCCAGCATAGGAGCGGGGATCTACAATGAGCAGTTCTTC. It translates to CASIGAGIYNEQFF.

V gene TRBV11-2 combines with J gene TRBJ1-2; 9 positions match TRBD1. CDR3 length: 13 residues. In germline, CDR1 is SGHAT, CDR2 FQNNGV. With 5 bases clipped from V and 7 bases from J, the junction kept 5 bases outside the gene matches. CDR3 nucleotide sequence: TGTGCCAGCAGCACGGACAGGGGTGCTGGCTACACCTTC. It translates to CASSTDRGAGYTF.

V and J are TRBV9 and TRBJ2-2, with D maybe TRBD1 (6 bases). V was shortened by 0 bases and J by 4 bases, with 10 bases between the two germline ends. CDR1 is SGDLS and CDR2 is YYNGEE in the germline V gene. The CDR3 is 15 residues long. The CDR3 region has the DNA TGTGCCAGCAGCGTAGAGGTAGGGGGCACCGGGGAGCTGTTTTTT. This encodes CASSVEVGGTGELFF.

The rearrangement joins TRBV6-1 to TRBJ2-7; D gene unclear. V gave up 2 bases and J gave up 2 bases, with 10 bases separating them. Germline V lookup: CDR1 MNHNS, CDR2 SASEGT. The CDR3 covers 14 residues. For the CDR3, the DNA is TGTGCCAGCAGTGAACAGACTGTAACCTACGAGCAGTACTTC. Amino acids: CASSEQTVTYEQYF.

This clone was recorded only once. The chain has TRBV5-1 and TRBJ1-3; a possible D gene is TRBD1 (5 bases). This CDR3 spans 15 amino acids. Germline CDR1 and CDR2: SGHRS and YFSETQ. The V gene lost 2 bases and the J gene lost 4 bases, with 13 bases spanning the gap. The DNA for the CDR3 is TGCGCCAGCAGCTTTGACGGCAGGGCAGGAAACACCATATATTTT. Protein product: CASSFDGRAGNTIYF.

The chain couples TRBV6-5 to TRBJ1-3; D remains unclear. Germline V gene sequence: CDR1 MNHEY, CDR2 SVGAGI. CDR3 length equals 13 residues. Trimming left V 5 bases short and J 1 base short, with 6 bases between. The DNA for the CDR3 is TGTGCCAGCAGTATGAGATCTGGAAACACCATATATTTT. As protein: CASSMRSGNTIYF.

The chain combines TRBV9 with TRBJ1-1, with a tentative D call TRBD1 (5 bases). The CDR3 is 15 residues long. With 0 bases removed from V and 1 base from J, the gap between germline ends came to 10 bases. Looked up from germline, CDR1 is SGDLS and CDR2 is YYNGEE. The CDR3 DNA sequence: TGTGCCAGCAGCGTAGCAGGGTCTGGGAACACTGAAGCTTTCTTT. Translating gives CASSVAGSGNTEAFF. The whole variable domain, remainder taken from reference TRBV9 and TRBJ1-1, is DSGVTQTPKHLITATGQRVTLRCSPRSGDLSVYWYQQSLDQGLQFLIQYYNGEERAKGNILERFSAQQFPDLHSELNLSSLELGDSALYFCASSVAGSGNTEAFFGQGTRLTVV.

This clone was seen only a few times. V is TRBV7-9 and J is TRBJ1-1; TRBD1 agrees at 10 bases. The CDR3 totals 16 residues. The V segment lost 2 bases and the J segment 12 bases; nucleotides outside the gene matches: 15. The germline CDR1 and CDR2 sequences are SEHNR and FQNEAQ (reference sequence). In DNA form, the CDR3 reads TGTGCCAGCAGCTTATACCACGGATCGGGGACAGGGGAGACTTTCTTT. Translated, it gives CASSLYHGSGTGETFF.

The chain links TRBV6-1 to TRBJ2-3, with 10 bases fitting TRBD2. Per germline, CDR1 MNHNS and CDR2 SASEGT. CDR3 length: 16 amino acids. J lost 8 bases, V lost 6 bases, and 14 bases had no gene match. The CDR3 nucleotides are TGTGCCAGCAGGGAAACGGCTAGCGGGAGTATGATTACGCAGTATTTT. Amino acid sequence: CASRETASGSMITQYF.

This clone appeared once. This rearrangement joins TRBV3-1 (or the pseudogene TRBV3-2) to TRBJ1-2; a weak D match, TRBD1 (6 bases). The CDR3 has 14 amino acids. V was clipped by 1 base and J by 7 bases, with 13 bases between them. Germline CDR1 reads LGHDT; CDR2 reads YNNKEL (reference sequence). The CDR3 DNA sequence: TGTGCCAGCAGCCAAGCCGCGGGGGCGCGTGGCTACACCTTC. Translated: CASSQAAGARGYTF.